This T cell receptor beta chain was captured by sequencing in a study of T cell responses to AZD1222 COVID-19 vaccine. This clone has a single count. Pooled together were second doses at about 4 or about 12 weeks. Only in-frame clones appear in the TCRdb table, and some are missing; sequencing was by immunoSEQ multiplex PCR. The sample lists 58,000 or so clones; 70% to 90% were seen once. This CDR3 comprises 14 residues. Trimming took 5 bases from V and 6 from J; bases not matched to a gene: 7. Germline CDR1 and CDR2: SGHRS and YFSETQ. The sequence was obtained from an adult who received the AZD1222 COVID-19 vaccine. Sample: peripheral blood, taken 28 days after the second AZD1222 dose. The rearrangement uses TRBV5-1 and TRBJ2-1, with 8 bases that match TRBD2. DNA for the CDR3: TGCGCCAGCAGGATACTTAGCGGGGCCAATGAGCAGTTCTTC. This gives the protein CASRILSGANEQFF.